A single sample is the source of the 15 T cell receptor beta chains below, sequenced in a study of blood T cell repertoires in COVID-19. Sequencing was performed with immunoSEQ multiplex PCR; in TCRdb, only in-frame clones are kept and a portion is missing. The table shows roughly 280,000 clones, with approximately 90% occurring only once. Sequences were obtained from PBMCs or T cells enriched from blood (not recorded which). Every receptor here comes from a man aged 40-50 years who had been exposed to COVID-19.

This clone was counted a single time. The chain employs TRBV28 and TRBJ1-1; no reliable D call. From germline, CDR1 is MDHEN and CDR2 SYDVKM. The CDR3 extends over 11 amino acids. Between the trimmed V and J ends, which lost 2 bases and 6 bases, there was a span of 4 bases. The CDR3 sequence: CASSLRAEAFF. The CDR3 DNA reads as TGTGCCAGCAGTTTAAGAGCTGAAGCTTTCTTT.

This clone is a singleton in its sample. Here the CDR3 DNA reads TGTGCCAGCTCCGGGACTAGCGCTCAAGAGACCCAGTACTTC. Amino acid sequence: CASSGTSAQETQYF. V gene TRBV18 combines with J gene TRBJ2-5, with TRBD2 matching over 10 bases. Trimming took 6 bases from V and 2 from J; bases not matched to a gene: 3. The CDR3 has 14 residues. In germline, CDR1 is KGHSH, CDR2 LQKENI.

This chain joins TRBV4-2 and TRBJ2-1, with TRBD2 matching 9 bases. Germline trimming cut 0 bases from V and 3 bases from J; bases unmatched to any gene: 3. From germline, CDR1 is LGHNA and CDR2 YNFKEQ. This CDR3 has 16 amino acids. The CDR3, as DNA: TGTGCCAGCAGCCAAGATAGGCGGGAGGGCTACAATGAGCAGTTCTTC. Its translation is CASSQDRREGYNEQFF.

The CDR3 here is CASSHLTRTVGEQYF. CDR3 in DNA: TGTGCCAGCAGCCATTTAACCAGGACAGTCGGCGAGCAGTACTTC. The rearrangement joins TRBV11-2 to TRBJ2-7; perhaps TRBD1 as D (6 bases). Trimming shortened V by 5 bases and J by 6 bases, and 20 bases separated the two germline ends. Germline V lookup: CDR1 SGHAT, CDR2 FQNNGV. This CDR3 has 15 residues.

CDR3 sequence (DNA): TGTGCCAGCAGCCGAATTCGGGGAGCGGGACAAACCGGGGAGCTGTTTTTT. It is translated as CASSRIRGAGQTGELFF. The V call is TRBV7-3, the J call TRBJ2-2; possibly TRBD2 for D (7 bases). The CDR3 covers 17 residues. Trimming left V 5 bases short and J 5 bases short, with 21 bases between. The germline V gene encodes CDR1 SGHTA and CDR2 FQGTGA.

The V and J genes are TRBV9 and TRBJ1-3; 7 bases match TRBD1. There are 14 residues in the CDR3. Trimming cost V 5 bases and J 2 bases; bases outside gene matches: 4. Germline assignment: CDR1 SGDLS and CDR2 YYNGEE. The CDR3 reads CASRATGAGNTIYF. CDR3 coding DNA: TGTGCCAGCAGAGCCACAGGGGCTGGAAACACCATATATTTT.

The chain is built from TRBV28 and TRBJ2-7, with D possibly matching TRBD2 (6 bases). The V end was cut by 3 bases, the J end by 0 bases, with 12 bases between. The CDR3 has 15 amino acids. The germline gives CDR1 MDHEN, CDR2 SYDVKM. Here the CDR3 reads CASSFSVSGSYEQYF. As DNA, the CDR3 is TGTGCCAGCAGTTTCTCCGTTAGCGGCTCCTACGAGCAGTACTTC. Looking up the rest from reference TRBV28 and TRBJ2-7 gives the full variable domain: DVKVTQSSRYLVKRTGEKVFLECVQDMDHENMFWYRQDPGLGLRLIYFSYDVKMKEKGDIPEGYSVSREKKERFSLILESASTNQTSMYLCASSFSVSGSYEQYFGPGTRLTVT.

This rearrangement joins TRBV12-3 or TRBV12-4 to TRBJ1-1; D gene ambiguous. The CDR3 is 12 residues long. The V end lost 6 bases, the J end lost 9 bases, and 14 bases lay between the germline ends. As DNA, the CDR3 is TGTGCCAGCAGCCTTTCACTTAAAAAAGCTTTCTTT. Translated: CASSLSLKKAFF.

The rearrangement joins TRBV19 to TRBJ1-1, with 7 positions matching TRBD1. CDR3 size: 12 residues. The ends lost 7 bases at V and 5 bases at J; junction bases unmatched: 4. The germline CDR1 and CDR2 sequences are LNHDA and SQIVND (reference sequence). The CDR3 spells CASNRGGTEAFF. The CDR3, as DNA: TGTGCCAGTAACAGGGGTGGAACTGAAGCTTTCTTT.

This clone was seen a handful of times. The V and J genes are TRBV9 and TRBJ1-3; D not certain. The CDR3 length is 14 residues. Trimming pared 5 bases from V and 1 base from J, leaving 10 bases between. Germline values: CDR1 SGDLS, CDR2 YYNGEE. DNA for the CDR3: TGTGCCAGCAGTGAAACTATTTCTGGAAACACCATATATTTT. Protein sequence: CASSETISGNTIYF.

This chain uses TRBV24-1 with TRBJ1-5, with a possible D match to TRBD1 (5 bases). Germline V gene data show CDR1 as KGHDR and CDR2 as SFDVKD. The V end was cut by 3 bases, the J end by 4 bases, with 12 bases between. There are 15 residues in the CDR3. CDR3 sequence: CATSDRGTGNQPQHF. The CDR3, as DNA: TGTGCCACCAGTGATAGAGGAACAGGAAATCAGCCCCAGCATTTT.

The chain links TRBV7-8 to TRBJ2-7; tentatively, D is TRBD1 (5 bases). The CDR3 has 17 amino acids. The germline V and J ends were trimmed by 5 bases and 1 base, with 21 bases remaining between them. CDR1 and CDR2 from the germline V gene are SGHVS and FQNEAQ. CDR3 nucleotide sequence: TGTGCCAGCAGCGCCCCGGTGCAGGGTAGTTTTTCCTACGAGCAGTACTTC. Amino acids: CASSAPVQGSFSYEQYF.

The genes are TRBV5-6 and TRBJ1-1; tentatively, D is TRBD1 (5 bases). Per the germline V gene, CDR1 is SGHDT and CDR2 is YYEEEE. The CDR3 has 19 residues. Trimming removed 5 bases from V and 4 bases from J, with 30 bases in between. The CDR3 spells CASRPRDSLRWIGGTEAFF. In DNA, the CDR3 is TGTGCCAGCAGGCCCAGAGACAGCTTGAGATGGATCGGGGGCACTGAAGCTTTCTTT.

V gene TRBV6-1 combines with J gene TRBJ2-1, with a tentative D call TRBD2 (6 bases). V was shortened by 6 bases and J by 3 bases, with 18 bases between the two germline ends. Germline CDR1 reads MNHNS; CDR2 reads SASEGT. The CDR3 covers 16 residues. The CDR3 DNA follows: TGTGCCAGCAGAGAACGGGGGAGCGGAGACTACAATGAGCAGTTCTTC. Translated, it gives CASRERGSGDYNEQFF.

V gene TRBV9 combines with J gene TRBJ2-2, with TRBD2 matching over 8 bases. The CDR3 is 16 amino acids. Germline lookup yields CDR1 SGDLS and CDR2 YYNGEE. The V and J ends lost 0 bases and 6 bases, in that order; junction bases with no gene match: 7. This CDR3 is CASSVEGTSWAGELFF. The DNA of the CDR3 is TGTGCCAGCAGCGTAGAGGGGACTAGTTGGGCCGGGGAGCTGTTTTTT. The variable domain in full, with the rest retrieved from reference TRBV9 and TRBJ2-2, is DSGVTQTPKHLITATGQRVTLRCSPRSGDLSVYWYQQSLDQGLQFLIQYYNGEERAKGNILERFSAQQFPDLHSELNLSSLELGDSALYFCASSVEGTSWAGELFFGEGSRLTVL.